The table lists the clone carrying this T cell receptor beta chain with a few counts. V was trimmed by 0 bases and J by 0 bases, leaving 10 bases between them. CDR1 is SGHRS and CDR2 is YFSETQ in the germline V gene. The CDR3 is 15 residues long. Unique molecular identifiers were incorporated into the prepared TCRbeta library. TCRdb processed the PCR reads anew with MiXCR; each CDR3 protein has one entry. The sample contains about 540,000 distinct CDR3 sequences, about 16% of which appear only once. This specimen comes from a study of T-cell reconstitution after alpha-beta-depleted transplantation in children.

The material sequenced was PBMCs from the stem cell graft donor, taken from the stem cell graft. The TCR sequence derives from a human donor who donated a stem cell graft to a child with acute lymphoblastic leukemia. The chain joins TRBV5-1 to TRBJ2-7; maybe TRBD2 (5 bases). CDR3 sequence: CASSLAAADSYEQYF. The CDR3 DNA is TGCGCCAGCAGCTTGGCAGCGGCGGACTCCTACGAGCAGTACTTC.